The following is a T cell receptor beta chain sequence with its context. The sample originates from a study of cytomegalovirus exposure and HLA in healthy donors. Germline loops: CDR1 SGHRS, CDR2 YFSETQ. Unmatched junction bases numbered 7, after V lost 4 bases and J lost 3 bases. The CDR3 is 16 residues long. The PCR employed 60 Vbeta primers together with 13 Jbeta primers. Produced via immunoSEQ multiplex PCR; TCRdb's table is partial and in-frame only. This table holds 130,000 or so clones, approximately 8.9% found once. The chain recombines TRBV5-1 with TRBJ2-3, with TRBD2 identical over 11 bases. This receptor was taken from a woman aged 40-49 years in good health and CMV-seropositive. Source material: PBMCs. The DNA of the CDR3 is TGCGCCAGCAGCGTCACCTTAGCGGGGGGGACAGATACGCAGTATTTT. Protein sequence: CASSVTLAGGTDTQYF.